The 3 T cell receptor beta chains below all came from one sample that was sequenced in a study of blood T cells in healthy people across ages. Primers used in a second PCR of about 6 to 11 cycles were a sample-barcoded 5' primer and a J-beta primer mix. In TCRdb, the 5' RACE reads were re-called with MiXCR into one record per CDR3 protein. This sample has around 940,000 distinct CDR3 sequences, with about 53% found just once. The specimen was blood. All receptors derive from a woman aged 60-75 years in good health.

The chain recombines TRBV7-2 with TRBJ2-7; D not certain. The CDR3 has 13 residues. The V end was cut by 4 bases, the J end by 0 bases, with 7 bases between. Germline assignment: CDR1 SGHTA and CDR2 FQGNSA. The CDR3 sequence is CASSWTDSYEQYF. In nucleotides, the CDR3 is TGTGCCAGCAGCTGGACGGACTCCTACGAGCAGTACTTC.

This clonotype occurred a few times. The rearrangement uses TRBV3-1 and TRBJ1-2; possible D gene TRBD1, 5 bases. Germline V CDR1 and CDR2: LGHDT, YNNKEL (reference sequence). The CDR3 extends over 11 amino acids. The V end was cut by 5 bases, the J end by 7 bases, with 8 bases between. CDR3 bases: TGTGCCAGCAGCGGGGGGTTTGGCTACACCTTC. It codes for CASSGGFGYTF. Drawing the rest from reference TRBV3-1 and TRBJ1-2, the complete variable domain is DTAVSQTPKYLVTQMGNDKSIKCEQNLGHDTMYWYKQDSKKFLKIMFSYNNKELIINETVPNRFSPKSPDKAHLNLHINSLELGDSAVYFCASSGGFGYTFGSGTRLTVV.

The chain carries TRBV20-1 and TRBJ1-2; D may be TRBD1 (5 bases). V was pared by 5 bases and J by 6 bases, with 19 bases between. Germline lookup yields CDR1 DFQATT and CDR2 SNEGSKA (reference sequence). This CDR3 has 14 amino acids. The CDR3 sequence is CSAPEIQGGDGYTF. For the CDR3, the DNA is TGCAGTGCTCCCGAAATTCAGGGAGGGGATGGCTACACCTTC.